This T cell receptor beta chain was sequenced in a study of early T cells in non-severe SARS-CoV-2 infection. Points from the study as a whole: Comparison of clonotypes with VDJdb favored anti-spike CD8 responses while missing private and CD4 specificities.

Individual cDNA molecules each received unique molecular identifiers attached to them. TCRdb processed the 5' RACE reads anew with MiXCR; each CDR3 protein has one entry. This sample carries more than 65,000 distinct CDR3 sequences, approximately 14% of them seen once, and the ten largest clones take about 4%. The CDR3 has 18 amino acids. Germline V gene lookup returns CDR1 SGHRS and CDR2 YFSETQ. The V and J ends lost 6 bases and 6 bases, in that order; junction bases with no gene match: 18. This clonotype was seen more than once but under ten times. Its antigen is not known. The clonotype originates from an adult who was a healthcare worker with PCR-confirmed SARS-CoV-2 infection or an uninfected control (not recorded which). This sequence joins TRBV5-1 and TRBJ2-2, with 9 nucleotides matching TRBD1. This material consisted of whole blood, taken at baseline. CDR3 residues: CASTLNPPGQGDAGELFF. The DNA of the CDR3 is TGCGCCAGCACGCTCAACCCTCCGGGACAGGGTGATGCCGGGGAGCTGTTTTTT.